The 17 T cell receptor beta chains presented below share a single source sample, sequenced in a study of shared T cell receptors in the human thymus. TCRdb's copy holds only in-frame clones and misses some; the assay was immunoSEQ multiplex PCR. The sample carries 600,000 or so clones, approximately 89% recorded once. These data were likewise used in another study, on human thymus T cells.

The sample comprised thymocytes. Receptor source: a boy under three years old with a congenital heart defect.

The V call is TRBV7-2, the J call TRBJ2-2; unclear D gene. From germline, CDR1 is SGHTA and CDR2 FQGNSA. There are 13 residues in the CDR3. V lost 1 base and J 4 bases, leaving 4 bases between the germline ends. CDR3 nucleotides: TGTGCCAGCAGCTTAGGCAGCACCGGGGAGCTGTTTTTT. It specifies CASSLGSTGELFF.

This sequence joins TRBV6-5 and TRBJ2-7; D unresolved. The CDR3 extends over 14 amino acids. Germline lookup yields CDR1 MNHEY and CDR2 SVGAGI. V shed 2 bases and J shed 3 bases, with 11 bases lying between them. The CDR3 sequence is CASSYIRGYYEQYF. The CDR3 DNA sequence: TGTGCCAGCAGTTACATCCGCGGATACTACGAGCAGTACTTC.

CDR3: CASSQGFGLGAPNTGELFF. CDR3 DNA: TGCGCCAGCAGCCAAGGATTTGGCCTGGGGGCGCCGAACACCGGGGAGCTGTTTTTT. The gene calls are TRBV4-1 and TRBJ2-2; possible D gene TRBD1, 6 bases. V was pared by 1 base and J by 0 bases, with 18 bases between. The CDR3 is 19 amino acids. The germline V gene encodes CDR1 MGHRA and CDR2 YSYEKL.

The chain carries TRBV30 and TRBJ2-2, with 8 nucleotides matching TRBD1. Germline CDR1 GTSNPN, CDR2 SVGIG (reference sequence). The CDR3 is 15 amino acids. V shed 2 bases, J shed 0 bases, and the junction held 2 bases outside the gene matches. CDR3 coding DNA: TGTGCCTGGAGTCCGACAGGGGCGAACACCGGGGAGCTGTTTTTT. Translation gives CAWSPTGANTGELFF.

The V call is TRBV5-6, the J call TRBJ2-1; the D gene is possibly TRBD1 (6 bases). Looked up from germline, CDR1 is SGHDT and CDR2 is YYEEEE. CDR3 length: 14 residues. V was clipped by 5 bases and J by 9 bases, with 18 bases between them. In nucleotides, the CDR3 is TGTGCCAGCAGTTCCTCACAGGGAGAGGGTGAGCAGTTCTTC. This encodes CASSSSQGEGEQFF. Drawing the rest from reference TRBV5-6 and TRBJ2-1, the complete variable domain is DAGVTQSPTHLIKTRGQQVTLRCSPKSGHDTVSWYQQALGQGPQFIFQYYEEEERQRGNFPDRFSGHQFPNYSSELNVNALLLGDSALYLCASSSSQGEGEQFFGPGTRLTVL.

The CDR3 protein is CASSLIHTGGHQPQHF. DNA for the CDR3: TGCGCCAGCAGCTTAATTCATACAGGGGGCCATCAGCCCCAGCATTTT. The V gene is TRBV4-3, the J gene TRBJ1-5, with 9 bases that match TRBD1. The CDR3 loop spans 16 amino acids. V lost 5 bases to trimming and J lost 5 bases; unmatched junction nucleotides: 10. Germline values: CDR1 LGHNA, CDR2 YSLEER.

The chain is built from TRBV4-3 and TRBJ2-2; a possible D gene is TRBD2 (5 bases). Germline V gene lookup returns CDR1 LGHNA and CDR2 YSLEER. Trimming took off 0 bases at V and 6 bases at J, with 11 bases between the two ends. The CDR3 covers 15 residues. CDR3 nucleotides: TGCGCCAGCAGCCAAGAAGTGACTAACCCCGGGGAGCTGTTTTTT. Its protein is CASSQEVTNPGELFF.

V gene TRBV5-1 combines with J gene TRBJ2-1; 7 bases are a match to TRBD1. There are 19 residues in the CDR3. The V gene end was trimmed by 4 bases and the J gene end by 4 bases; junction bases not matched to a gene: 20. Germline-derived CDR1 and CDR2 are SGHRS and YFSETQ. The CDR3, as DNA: TGCGCCAGCAGCACAGCTTGCCCGGGACAGTCCCTGGGGTACAATGAGCAGTTCTTC. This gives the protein CASSTACPGQSLGYNEQFF.

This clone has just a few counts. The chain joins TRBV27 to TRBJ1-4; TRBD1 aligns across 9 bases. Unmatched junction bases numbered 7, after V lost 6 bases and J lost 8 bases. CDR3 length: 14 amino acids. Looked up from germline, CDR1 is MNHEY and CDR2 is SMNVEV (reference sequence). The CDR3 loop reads CASSRTGADEKLFF. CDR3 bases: TGTGCCAGCAGCAGGACAGGGGCGGACGAAAAACTGTTTTTT.

The CDR3 DNA reads as TGTGCCAGCAGCCGTCGTTCTACCCGGGGAGTCACTGAAGCTTTCTTT. It encodes CASSRRSTRGVTEAFF. The gene calls are TRBV14 and TRBJ1-1; D is ambiguous. Germline loops: CDR1 SGHDN, CDR2 FVKESK. This CDR3 comprises 16 residues. Deletions cut 4 bases from V and 4 bases from J, with 19 bases between.

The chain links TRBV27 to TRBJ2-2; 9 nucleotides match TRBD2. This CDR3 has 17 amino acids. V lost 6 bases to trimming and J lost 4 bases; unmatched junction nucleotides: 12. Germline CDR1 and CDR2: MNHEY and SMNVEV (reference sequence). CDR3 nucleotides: TGTGCCAGCAGCCCCTCCCCGGCGGGGGGGCTCACCGGGGAGCTGTTTTTT. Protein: CASSPSPAGGLTGELFF.

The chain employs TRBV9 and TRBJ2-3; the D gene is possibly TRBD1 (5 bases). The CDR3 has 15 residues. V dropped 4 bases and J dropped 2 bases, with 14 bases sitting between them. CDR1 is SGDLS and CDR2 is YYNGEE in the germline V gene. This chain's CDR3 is CASSQTREDTDTQYF. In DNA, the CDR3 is TGTGCCAGCAGCCAAACCAGGGAAGACACAGATACGCAGTATTTT.

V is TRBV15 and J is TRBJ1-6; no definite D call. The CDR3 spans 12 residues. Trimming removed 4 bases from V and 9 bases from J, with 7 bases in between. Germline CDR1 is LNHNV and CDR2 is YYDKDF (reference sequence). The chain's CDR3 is CATSKAGSPLHF. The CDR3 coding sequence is TGTGCCACCAGCAAAGCGGGTTCACCCCTCCACTTT.

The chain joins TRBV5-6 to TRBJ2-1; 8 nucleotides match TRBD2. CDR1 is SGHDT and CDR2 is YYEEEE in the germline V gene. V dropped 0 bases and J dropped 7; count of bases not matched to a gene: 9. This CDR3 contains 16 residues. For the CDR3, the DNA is TGTGCCAGCAGCTTGGGAATGCGGGGGGCCCGTAATGAGCAGTTCTTC. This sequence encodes CASSLGMRGARNEQFF. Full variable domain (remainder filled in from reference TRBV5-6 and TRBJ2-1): DAGVTQSPTHLIKTRGQQVTLRCSPKSGHDTVSWYQQALGQGPQFIFQYYEEEERQRGNFPDRFSGHQFPNYSSELNVNALLLGDSALYLCASSLGMRGARNEQFFGPGTRLTVL.

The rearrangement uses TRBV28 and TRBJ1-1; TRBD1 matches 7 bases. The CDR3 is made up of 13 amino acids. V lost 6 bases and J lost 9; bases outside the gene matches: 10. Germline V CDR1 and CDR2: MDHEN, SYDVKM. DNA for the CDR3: TGTGCCAGCAGCCTACCGGGACAGCATCAAGCTTTCTTT. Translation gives CASSLPGQHQAFF.

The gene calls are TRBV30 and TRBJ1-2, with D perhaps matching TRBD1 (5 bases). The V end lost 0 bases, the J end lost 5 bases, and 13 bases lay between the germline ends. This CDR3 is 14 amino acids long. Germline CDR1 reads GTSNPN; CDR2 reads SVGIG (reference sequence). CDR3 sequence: CAWSVGAGRYGYTF. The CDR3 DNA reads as TGTGCCTGGAGTGTTGGGGCAGGGCGATATGGCTACACCTTC.

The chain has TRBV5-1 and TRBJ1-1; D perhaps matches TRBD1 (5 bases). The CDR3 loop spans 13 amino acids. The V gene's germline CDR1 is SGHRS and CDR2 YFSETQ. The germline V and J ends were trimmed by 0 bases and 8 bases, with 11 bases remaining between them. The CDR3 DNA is TGCGCCAGCAGCTTGGGGGTACAGGTAGAAGCTTTCTTT. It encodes CASSLGVQVEAFF.